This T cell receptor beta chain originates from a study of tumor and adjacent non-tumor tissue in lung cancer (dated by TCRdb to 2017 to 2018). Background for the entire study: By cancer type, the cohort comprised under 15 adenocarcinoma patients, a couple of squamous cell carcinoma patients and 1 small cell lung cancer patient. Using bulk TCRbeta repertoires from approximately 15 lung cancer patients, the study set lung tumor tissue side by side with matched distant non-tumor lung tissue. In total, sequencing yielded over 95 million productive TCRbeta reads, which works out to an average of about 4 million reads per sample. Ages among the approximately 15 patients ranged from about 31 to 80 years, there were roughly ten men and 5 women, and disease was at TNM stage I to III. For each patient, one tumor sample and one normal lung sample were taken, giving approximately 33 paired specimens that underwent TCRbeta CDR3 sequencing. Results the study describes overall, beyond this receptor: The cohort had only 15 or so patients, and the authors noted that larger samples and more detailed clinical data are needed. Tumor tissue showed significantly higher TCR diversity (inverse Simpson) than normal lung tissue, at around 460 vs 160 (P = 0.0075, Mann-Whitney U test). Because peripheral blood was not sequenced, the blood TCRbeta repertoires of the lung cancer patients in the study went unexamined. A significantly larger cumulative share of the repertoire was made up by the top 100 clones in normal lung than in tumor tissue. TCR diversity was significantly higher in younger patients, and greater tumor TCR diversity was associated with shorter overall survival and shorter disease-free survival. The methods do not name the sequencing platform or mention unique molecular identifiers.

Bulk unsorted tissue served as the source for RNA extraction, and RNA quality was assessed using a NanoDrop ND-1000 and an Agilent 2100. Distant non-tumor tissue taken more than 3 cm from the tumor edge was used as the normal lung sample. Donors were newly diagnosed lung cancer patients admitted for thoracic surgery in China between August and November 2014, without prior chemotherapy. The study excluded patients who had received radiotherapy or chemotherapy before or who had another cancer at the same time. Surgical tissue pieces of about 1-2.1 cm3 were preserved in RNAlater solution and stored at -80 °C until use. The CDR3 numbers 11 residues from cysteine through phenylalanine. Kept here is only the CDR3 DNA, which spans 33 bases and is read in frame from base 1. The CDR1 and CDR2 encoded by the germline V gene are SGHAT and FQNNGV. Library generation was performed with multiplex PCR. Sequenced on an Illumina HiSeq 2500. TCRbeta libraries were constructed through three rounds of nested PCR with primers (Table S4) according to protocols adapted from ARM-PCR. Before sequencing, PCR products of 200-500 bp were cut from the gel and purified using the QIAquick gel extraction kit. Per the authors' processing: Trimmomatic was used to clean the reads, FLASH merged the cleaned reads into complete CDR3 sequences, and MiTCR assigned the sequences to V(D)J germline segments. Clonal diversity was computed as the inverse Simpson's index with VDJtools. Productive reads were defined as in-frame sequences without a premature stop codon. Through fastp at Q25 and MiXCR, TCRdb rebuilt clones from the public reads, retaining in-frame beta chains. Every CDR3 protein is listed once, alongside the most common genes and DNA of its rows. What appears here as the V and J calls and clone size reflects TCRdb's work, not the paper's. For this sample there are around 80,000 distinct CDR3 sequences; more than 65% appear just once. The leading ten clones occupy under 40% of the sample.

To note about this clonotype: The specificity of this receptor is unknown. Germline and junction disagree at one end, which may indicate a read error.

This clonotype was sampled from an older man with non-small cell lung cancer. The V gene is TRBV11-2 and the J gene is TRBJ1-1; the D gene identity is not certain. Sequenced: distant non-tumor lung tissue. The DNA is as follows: TGTACCAGTGCCATGGTGGACGAAGCTTTCTTT. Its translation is CTSAMVDEAFF. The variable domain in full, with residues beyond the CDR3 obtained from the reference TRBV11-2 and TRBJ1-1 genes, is EAGVAQSPRYKIIEKRQSVAFWCNPISGHATLYWYQQILGQGPKLLIQFQNNGVVDDSQLPKDRFSAERLKGVDSTLKIQPAKLEDSAVYLCTSAMVDEAFFGQGTRLTVV.